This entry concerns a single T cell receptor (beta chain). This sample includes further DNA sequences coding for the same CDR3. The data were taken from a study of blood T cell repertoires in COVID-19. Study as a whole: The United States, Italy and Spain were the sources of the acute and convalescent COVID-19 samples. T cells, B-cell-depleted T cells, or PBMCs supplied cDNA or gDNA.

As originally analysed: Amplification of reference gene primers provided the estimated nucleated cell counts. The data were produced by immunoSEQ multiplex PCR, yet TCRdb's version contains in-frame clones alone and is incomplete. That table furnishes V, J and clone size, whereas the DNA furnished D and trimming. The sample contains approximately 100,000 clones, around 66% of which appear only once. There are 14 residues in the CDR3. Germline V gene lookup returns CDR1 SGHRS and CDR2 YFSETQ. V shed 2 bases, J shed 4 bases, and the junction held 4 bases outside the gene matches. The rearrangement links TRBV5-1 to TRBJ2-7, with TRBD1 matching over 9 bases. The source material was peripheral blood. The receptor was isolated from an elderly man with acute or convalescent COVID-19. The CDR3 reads CASSLRQGGYEQYF. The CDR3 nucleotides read TGCGCCAGCAGCTTACGACAGGGGGGGTACGAGCAGTACTTC.